Listed below are T cell receptor beta chains from one sample, sequenced in a study of blood T cells in healthy people across ages. TCRdb processed the 5' RACE reads anew with MiXCR; each CDR3 protein has one entry. The table lists 1,500,000 or so distinct CDR3 sequences, 55% to 75% of them singletons. Sequencing was done on a sample of blood. The receptors shown here come from a young man in good health. The CDR3 runs from the conserved cysteine through the conserved F or W. D genes are given only for firm matches. Some rows have no size entry. The others give once, few or many, or a class for an expanded clone.

clone size,V gene,D gene,J gene,CDR3 protein,CDR3 DNA
.,TRBV7-9,.,TRBJ2-7,CASSSLGTATYEQYF,TGTGCCAGCAGCTCGCTCGGGACCGCGACCTACGAGCAGTACTTC
.,TRBV4-1,TRBD2,TRBJ2-5,CASSQDVRTSEQETQYF,TGCGCCAGCAGCCAAGATGTAAGGACTAGCGAGCAAGAGACCCAGTACTTC
.,TRBV10-3,TRBD2,TRBJ2-5,CAISGPGLAETQYF,TGTGCCATCAGTGGGCCGGGACTAGCAGAGACCCAGTACTTC
.,TRBV6-2/TRBV6-3,.,TRBJ2-1,CASSYSGGWREQFF,TGTGCCAGCAGTTACTCAGGAGGGTGGAGAGAGCAGTTCTTC
.,TRBV5-1,TRBD1,TRBJ1-5,CASGTAPNQPQHF,TGCGCCAGCGGGACAGCTCCCAATCAGCCCCAGCATTTT
.,TRBV7-9,TRBD1,TRBJ1-2,CASSNRGTNGYTF,TGTGCCAGCAGCAACAGGGGTACCAATGGCTACACCTTC
.,TRBV4-1,.,TRBJ2-7,CASSQEREIYYEQYF,TGCGCCAGCAGCCAAGAGAGGGAGATATATTACGAGCAGTACTTC
large,TRBV7-9,TRBD1,TRBJ1-2,CASSLKDRGNYGYTF,TGTGCCAGCAGCTTAAAAGACAGGGGAAATTATGGCTACACCTTC
few,TRBV29-1,.,TRBJ2-2,CSVSPLPSSRSSGELFF,TGCAGCGTTAGTCCCTTGCCTAGCTCACGGTCGTCTGGGGAGCTGTTTTTT
.,TRBV25-1,.,TRBJ2-1,CASSESGGYNEQFF,TGTGCCAGCAGTGAAAGTGGCGGATACAATGAGCAGTTCTTC
.,TRBV30,TRBD1,TRBJ2-3,CAWRDRRTQYF,TGTGCCTGGAGGGACAGGCGCACGCAGTATTTT
.,TRBV2,TRBD1,TRBJ2-7,CASSTGTGFSYEQYF,TGTGCCAGCTCAACTGGGACAGGGTTCTCCTACGAGCAGTACTTC
.,TRBV7-2,TRBD2,TRBJ2-3,CASSPPRGGASDTQYF,TGTGCCAGCAGCCCGCCCCGCGGGGGGGCCTCAGATACGCAGTATTTT
.,TRBV7-9,.,TRBJ2-7,CASSLSLVNEQYF,TGTGCCAGCAGCTTATCCCTGGTAAACGAGCAGTACTTC
.,TRBV10-3,TRBD2,TRBJ2-5,CAISEFSGRAQETQYF,TGTGCCATCAGTGAGTTTAGCGGGAGGGCCCAAGAGACCCAGTACTTC
.,TRBV20-1,.,TRBJ1-5,CSAEKIQPQHF,TGCAGTGCGGAGAAAATTCAGCCCCAGCATTTT
.,TRBV10-3,TRBD1,TRBJ2-3,CAISDQGQGTDTQYF,TGTGCCATCAGTGATCAGGGACAGGGGACAGATACGCAGTATTTT
.,TRBV27,TRBD2,TRBJ2-1,CASSLLAGVRNEQFF,TGTGCCAGCAGTTTATTAGCGGGAGTTCGGAATGAGCAGTTCTTC
.,TRBV20-1,.,TRBJ1-5,CSARDPVSGNQPQHF,TGCAGTGCTAGAGATCCGGTGTCAGGAAATCAGCCCCAGCATTTT
.,TRBV7-8,TRBD1,TRBJ2-5,CASGTQGRDPETQYF,TGTGCCAGCGGAACACAGGGGAGAGACCCAGAGACCCAGTACTTC
few,TRBV4-3,.,TRBJ2-1,CASSQVGGQYNEQFF,TGCGCCAGCAGCCAAGTCGGGGGACAGTACAATGAGCAGTTCTTC
few,TRBV6-5,TRBD2,TRBJ2-2,CASSYGGGTGELFF,TGTGCCAGCAGTTACGGCGGGGGCACCGGGGAGCTGTTTTTT
.,TRBV30,.,TRBJ1-2,CAWISLGGPSFHGYTF,TGTGCCTGGATATCCCTTGGGGGACCATCTTTCCATGGCTACACCTTC
few,TRBV5-1,.,TRBJ1-6,CASSFGERNSPLHF,TGCGCCAGCAGCTTCGGGGAGAGGAATTCACCCCTCCACTTT
.,TRBV12-3/TRBV12-4,.,TRBJ1-2,CASSFGGIGAYGYTF,TGTGCCAGCAGTTTTGGGGGGATAGGGGCCTATGGCTACACCTTC
few,TRBV6-1,.,TRBJ2-3,CAIFVGTSTDTQYF,TGTGCCATCTTTGTAGGGACCTCGACGGATACGCAGTATTTT
.,TRBV27,TRBD1,TRBJ1-1,CASSSRDRGLGNTEAFF,TGTGCCAGCAGTTCCCGGGACAGGGGGCTTGGTAACACTGAAGCTTTCTTT
few,TRBV4-2,TRBD2,TRBJ2-1,CASSLLGASGYNEQFF,TGTGCCAGCAGCCTCCTGGGGGCTAGCGGGTACAATGAGCAGTTCTTC
few,TRBV5-5,.,TRBJ2-5,CASSLLMRTTQETQYF,TGTGCCAGCAGCTTGTTAATGAGGACTACGCAAGAGACCCAGTACTTC
few,TRBV4-1,.,TRBJ1-2,CASSQGGFLYGYTF,TGCGCCAGCAGCCAAGGGGGGTTCCTGTATGGCTACACCTTC
.,TRBV7-2,TRBD1,TRBJ1-4,CASSRGDSSEKLFF,TGTGCCAGCAGCCGTGGGGACAGCTCAGAAAAACTGTTTTTT
.,TRBV6-2/TRBV6-3,.,TRBJ1-2,CASRRQGGENGYTF,TGTGCCAGCAGAAGGCAGGGAGGGGAGAATGGCTACACCTTC
.,TRBV20-1,TRBD1,TRBJ2-7,CSASYVGTGSYEQYF,TGCAGTGCTAGTTACGTGGGGACAGGGAGTTACGAGCAGTACTTC
.,TRBV7-8,.,TRBJ1-2,CASSLGQGQLYGYTF,TGTGCCAGCAGCTTAGGGCAGGGCCAACTCTATGGCTACACCTTC